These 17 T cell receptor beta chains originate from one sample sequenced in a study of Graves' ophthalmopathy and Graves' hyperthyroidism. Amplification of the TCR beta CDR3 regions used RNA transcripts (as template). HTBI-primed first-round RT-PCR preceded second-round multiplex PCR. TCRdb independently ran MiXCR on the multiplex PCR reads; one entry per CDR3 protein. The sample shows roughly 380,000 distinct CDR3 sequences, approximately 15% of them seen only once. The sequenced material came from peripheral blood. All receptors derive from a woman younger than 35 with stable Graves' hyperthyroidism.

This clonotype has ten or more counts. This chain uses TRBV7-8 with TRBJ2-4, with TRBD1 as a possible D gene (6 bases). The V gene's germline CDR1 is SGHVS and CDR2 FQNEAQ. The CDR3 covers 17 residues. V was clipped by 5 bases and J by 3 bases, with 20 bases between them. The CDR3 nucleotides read TGTGCCAGCAGCGCCGGGACAATGATAGGGCACAAAAACATTCAGTACTTC. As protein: CASSAGTMIGHKNIQYF.

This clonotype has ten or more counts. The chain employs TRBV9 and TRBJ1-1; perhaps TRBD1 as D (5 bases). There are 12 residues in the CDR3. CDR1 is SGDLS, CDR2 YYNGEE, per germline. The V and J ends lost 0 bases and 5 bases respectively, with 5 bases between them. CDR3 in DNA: TGTGCCAGCAGCGTAGGGACAACTGAAGCTTTCTTT. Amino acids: CASSVGTTEAFF.

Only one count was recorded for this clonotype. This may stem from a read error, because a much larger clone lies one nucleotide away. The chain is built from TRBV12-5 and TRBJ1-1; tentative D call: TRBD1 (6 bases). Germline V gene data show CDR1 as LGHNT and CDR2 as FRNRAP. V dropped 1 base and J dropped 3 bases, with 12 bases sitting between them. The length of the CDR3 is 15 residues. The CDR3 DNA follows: TGTGCTAGTGGTTTGGGTACAGGGTGGGACACTGAAGCTTTCTTT. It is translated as CASGLGTGWDTEAFF.

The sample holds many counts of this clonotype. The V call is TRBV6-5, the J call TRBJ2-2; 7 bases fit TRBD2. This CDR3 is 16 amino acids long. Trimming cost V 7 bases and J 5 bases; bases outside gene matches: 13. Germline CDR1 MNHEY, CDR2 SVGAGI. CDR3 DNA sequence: TGTGCCAGCACTTTTAGGCGGGAAGCGGGAACCGGGGAGCTGTTTTTT. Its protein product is CASTFRREAGTGELFF.

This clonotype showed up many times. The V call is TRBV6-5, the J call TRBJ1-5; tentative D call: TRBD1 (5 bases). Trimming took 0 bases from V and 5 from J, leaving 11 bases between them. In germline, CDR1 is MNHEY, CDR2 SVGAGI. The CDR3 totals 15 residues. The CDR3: CASSYSTRGDQPQHF. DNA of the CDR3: TGTGCCAGCAGTTACTCGACGAGGGGAGATCAGCCCCAGCATTTT.

The CDR3 nucleotides read TGCGCCAGCAGCTTGGGCCAGGGGGCGCAGAACACTGAAGCTTTCTTT. Translated, it gives CASSLGQGAQNTEAFF. This chain uses TRBV5-1 with TRBJ1-1; 8 bases are a match to TRBD1. Germline values: CDR1 SGHRS, CDR2 YFSETQ. Trimming cost V 0 bases and J 1 base; bases outside gene matches: 5. This CDR3 has 16 amino acids.

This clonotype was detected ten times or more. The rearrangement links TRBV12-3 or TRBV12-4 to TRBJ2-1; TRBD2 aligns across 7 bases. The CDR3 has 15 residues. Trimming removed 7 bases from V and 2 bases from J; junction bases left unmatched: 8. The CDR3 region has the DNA TGTGCCAGCACCCCGGGGAGGGAAGCCTACAATGAGCAGTTCTTC. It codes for CASTPGREAYNEQFF.

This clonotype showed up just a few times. For the CDR3, the DNA is TGTGCCATCAATGACCGCAACTATGGCTACACCTTC. This codes for CAINDRNYGYTF. The chain has TRBV10-3 and TRBJ1-2; D ambiguous. This CDR3 has 12 residues. Germline V gene data show CDR1 as ENHRY and CDR2 as SYGVKD. The germline V and J ends were trimmed by 7 bases and 2 bases, with 8 bases remaining between them.

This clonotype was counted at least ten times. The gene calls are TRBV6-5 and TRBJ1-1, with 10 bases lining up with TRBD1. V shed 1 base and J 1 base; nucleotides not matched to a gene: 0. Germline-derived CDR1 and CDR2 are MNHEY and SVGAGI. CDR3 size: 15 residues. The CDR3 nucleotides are TGTGCCAGCAGTTACTGGACAGGGGGGAACACTGAAGCTTTCTTT. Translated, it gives CASSYWTGGNTEAFF.

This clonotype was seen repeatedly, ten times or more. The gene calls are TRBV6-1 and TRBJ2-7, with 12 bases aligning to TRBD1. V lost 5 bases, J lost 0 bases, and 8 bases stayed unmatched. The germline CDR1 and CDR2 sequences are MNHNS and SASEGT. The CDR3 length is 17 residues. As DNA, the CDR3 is TGTGCCAGCAGTAAACCGGGACAGGGGGCTCGCTCCTACGAGCAGTACTTC. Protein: CASSKPGQGARSYEQYF.

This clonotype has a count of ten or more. CDR3: CASSYSSLRGSGELFF. The CDR3 coding sequence is TGTGCCAGCAGTTACTCGAGTCTAAGGGGGTCCGGGGAGCTGTTTTTT. The chain combines TRBV6-2 or TRBV6-3 with TRBJ2-2; a weak D match, TRBD1 (6 bases). Germline values: CDR1 MNHEY, CDR2 SVGEGT. CDR3 length equals 16 residues. Trimming cost V 0 bases and J 6 bases, with 14 bases left between them.

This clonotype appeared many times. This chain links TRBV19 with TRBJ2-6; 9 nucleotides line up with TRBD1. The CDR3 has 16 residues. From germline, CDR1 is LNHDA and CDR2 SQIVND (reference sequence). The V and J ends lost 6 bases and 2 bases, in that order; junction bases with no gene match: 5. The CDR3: CASSPDRGAGANVLTF. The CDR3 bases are TGTGCCAGTAGCCCCGACAGGGGGGCTGGGGCCAACGTCCTGACTTTC.

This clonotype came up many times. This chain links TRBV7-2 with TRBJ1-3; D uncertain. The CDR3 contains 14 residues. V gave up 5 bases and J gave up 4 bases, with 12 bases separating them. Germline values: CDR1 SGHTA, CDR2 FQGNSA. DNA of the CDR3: TGTGCCAGCAGCCCGGCGGATGGGGGAAACACCATATATTTT. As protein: CASSPADGGNTIYF.

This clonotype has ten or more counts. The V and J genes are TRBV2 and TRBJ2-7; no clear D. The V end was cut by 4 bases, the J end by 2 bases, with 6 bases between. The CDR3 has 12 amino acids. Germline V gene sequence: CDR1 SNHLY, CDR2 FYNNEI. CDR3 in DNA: TGTGCCAGCAGTGCGGCGGCCTACGAGCAGTACTTC. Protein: CASSAAAYEQYF.

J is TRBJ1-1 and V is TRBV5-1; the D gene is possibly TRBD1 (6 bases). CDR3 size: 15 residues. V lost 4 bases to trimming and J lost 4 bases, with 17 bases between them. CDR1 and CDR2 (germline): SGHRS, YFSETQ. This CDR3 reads CASSGGQFGGTEAFF. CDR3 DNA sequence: TGCGCCAGCAGCGGGGGGCAGTTCGGAGGCACTGAAGCTTTCTTT.

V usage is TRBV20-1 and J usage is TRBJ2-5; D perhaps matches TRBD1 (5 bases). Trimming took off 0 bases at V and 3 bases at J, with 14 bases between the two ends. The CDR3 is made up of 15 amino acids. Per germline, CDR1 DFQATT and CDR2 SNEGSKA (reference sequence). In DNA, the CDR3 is TGCAGTGCTAGAGAGGGCCCGTCCAGGGAAGAGACCCAGTACTTC. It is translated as CSAREGPSREETQYF.

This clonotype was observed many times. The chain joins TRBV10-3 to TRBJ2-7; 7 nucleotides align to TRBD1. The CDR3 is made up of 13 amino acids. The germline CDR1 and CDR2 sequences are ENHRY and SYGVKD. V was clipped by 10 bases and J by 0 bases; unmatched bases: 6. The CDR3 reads CATTRDSSYEQYF. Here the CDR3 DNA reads TGTGCCACAACCCGGGACAGCTCCTACGAGCAGTACTTC.